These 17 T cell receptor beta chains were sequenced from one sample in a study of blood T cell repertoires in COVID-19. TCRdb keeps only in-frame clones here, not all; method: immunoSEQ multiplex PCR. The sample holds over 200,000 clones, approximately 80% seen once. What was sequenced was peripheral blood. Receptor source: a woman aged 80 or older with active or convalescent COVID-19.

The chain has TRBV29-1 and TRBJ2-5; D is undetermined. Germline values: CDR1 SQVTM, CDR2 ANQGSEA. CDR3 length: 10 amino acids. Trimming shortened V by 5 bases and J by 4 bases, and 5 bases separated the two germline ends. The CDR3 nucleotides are TGCAGCGTTCTCCGAGAGACCCAGTACTTC. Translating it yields CSVLRETQYF. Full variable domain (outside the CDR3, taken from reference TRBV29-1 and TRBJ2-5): SAVISQKPSRDICQRGTSLTIQCQVDSQVTMMFWYRQQPGQSLTLIATANQGSEATYESGFVIDKFPISRPNLTFSTLTVSNMSPEDSSIYLCSVLRETQYFGPGTRLLVL.

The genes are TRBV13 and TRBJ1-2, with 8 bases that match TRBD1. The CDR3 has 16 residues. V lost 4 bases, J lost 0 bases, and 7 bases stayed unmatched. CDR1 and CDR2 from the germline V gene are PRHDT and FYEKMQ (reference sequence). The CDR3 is CASSSRDRFSNYGYTF. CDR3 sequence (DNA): TGTGCCAGCAGCTCCCGGGACAGGTTCTCTAACTATGGCTACACCTTC.

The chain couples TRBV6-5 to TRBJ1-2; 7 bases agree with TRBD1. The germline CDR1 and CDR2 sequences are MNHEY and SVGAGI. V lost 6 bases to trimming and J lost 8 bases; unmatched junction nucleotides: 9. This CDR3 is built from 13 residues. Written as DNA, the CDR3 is TGTGCCAGCAGACAAACAGGGGTGTTGGGCTACACCTTC. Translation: CASRQTGVLGYTF.

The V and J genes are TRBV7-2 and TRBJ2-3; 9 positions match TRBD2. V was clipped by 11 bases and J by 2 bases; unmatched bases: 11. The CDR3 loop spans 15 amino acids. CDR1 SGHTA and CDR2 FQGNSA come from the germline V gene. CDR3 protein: CASGIGGGVTDTQYF. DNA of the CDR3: TGTGCCTCCGGCATTGGCGGGGGGGTCACAGATACGCAGTATTTT.

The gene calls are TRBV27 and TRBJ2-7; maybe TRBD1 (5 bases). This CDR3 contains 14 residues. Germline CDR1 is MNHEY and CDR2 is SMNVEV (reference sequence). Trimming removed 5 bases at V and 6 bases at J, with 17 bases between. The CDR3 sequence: CASSPLVGASEQYF. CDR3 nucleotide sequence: TGTGCCAGCAGTCCCCTAGTTGGGGCCTCCGAGCAGTACTTC.

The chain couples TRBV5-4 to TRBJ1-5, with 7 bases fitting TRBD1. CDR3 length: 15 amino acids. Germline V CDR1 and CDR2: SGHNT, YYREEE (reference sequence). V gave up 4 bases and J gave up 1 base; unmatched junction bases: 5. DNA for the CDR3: TGTGCCAGCAGCATAGGGACAGCGAGCAATCAGCCCCAGCATTTT. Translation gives CASSIGTASNQPQHF.

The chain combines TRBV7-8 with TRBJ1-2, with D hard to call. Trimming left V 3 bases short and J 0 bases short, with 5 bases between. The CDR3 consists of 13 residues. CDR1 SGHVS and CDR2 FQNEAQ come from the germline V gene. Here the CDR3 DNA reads TGTGCCAGCAGCTTCCCAGCTAACTATGGCTACACCTTC. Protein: CASSFPANYGYTF.

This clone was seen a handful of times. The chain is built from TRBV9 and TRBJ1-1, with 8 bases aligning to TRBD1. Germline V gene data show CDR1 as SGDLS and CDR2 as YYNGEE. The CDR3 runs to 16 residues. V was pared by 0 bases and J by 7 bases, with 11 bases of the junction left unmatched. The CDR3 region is CASSVDGGAGTGEAFF. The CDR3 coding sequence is TGTGCCAGCAGCGTAGATGGGGGTGCCGGGACAGGTGAAGCTTTCTTT.

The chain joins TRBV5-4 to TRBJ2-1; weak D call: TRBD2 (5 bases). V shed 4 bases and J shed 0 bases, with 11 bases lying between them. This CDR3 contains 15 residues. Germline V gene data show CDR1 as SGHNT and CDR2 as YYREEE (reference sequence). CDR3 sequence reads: CASSTEGSSYNEQFF. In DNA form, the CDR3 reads TGTGCCAGCAGCACGGAAGGGAGCTCCTACAATGAGCAGTTCTTC.

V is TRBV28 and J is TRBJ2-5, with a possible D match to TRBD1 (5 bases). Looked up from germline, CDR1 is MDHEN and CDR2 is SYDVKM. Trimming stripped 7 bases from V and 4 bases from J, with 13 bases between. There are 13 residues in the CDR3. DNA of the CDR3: TGTGCCAGCACTCAGGGTACGAGAGAGACCCAGTACTTC. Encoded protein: CASTQGTRETQYF.

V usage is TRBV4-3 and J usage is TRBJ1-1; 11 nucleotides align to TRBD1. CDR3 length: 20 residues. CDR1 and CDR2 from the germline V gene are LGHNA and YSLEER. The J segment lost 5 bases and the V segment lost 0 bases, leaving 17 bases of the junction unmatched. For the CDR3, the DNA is TGCGCCAGCAGCCAAGAAGCCCTCTGGACAGGGGGCGCGGATCGGACTGAAGCTTTCTTT. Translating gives CASSQEALWTGGADRTEAFF.

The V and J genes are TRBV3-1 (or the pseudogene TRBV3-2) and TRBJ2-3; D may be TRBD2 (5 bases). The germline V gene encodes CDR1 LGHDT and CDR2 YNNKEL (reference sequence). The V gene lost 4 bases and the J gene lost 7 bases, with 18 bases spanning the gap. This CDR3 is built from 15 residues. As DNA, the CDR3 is TGTGCCAGCAGCCCTCCGGGCAAAGGCGGGTATACGCAGTATTTT. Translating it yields CASSPPGKGGYTQYF.

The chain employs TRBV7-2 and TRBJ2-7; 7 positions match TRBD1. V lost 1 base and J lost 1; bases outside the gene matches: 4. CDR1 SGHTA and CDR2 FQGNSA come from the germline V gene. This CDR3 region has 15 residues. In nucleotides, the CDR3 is TGTGCCAGCAGCTTAGGGACAGGTATTTCCTACGAGCAGTACTTC. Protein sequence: CASSLGTGISYEQYF.

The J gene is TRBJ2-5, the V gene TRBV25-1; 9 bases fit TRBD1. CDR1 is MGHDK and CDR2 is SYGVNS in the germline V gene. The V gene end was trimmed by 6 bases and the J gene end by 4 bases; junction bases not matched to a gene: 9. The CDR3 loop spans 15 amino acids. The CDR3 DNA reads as TGTGCCAGCAGATGGGGACAGGGCTACCGAGAGACCCAGTACTTC. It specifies CASRWGQGYRETQYF.

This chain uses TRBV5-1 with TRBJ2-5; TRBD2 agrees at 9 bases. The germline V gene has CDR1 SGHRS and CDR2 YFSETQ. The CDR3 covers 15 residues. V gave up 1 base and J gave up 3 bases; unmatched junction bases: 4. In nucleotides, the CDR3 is TGCGCCAGCAGCTTGATAGCGGGGGTGGAAGAGACCCAGTACTTC. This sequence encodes CASSLIAGVEETQYF.

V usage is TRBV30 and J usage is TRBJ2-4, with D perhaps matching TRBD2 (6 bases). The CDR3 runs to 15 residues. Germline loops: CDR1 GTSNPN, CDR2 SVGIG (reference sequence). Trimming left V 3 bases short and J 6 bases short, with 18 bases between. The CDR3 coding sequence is TGTGCCTGGAGGGCCCTCGGAGGGATGGGAAACATTCAGTACTTC. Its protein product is CAWRALGGMGNIQYF.

The CDR3: CASSQAPGQGNTGELFF. In DNA, the CDR3 is TGCGCCAGCAGCCAAGCCCCGGGACAGGGCAACACCGGGGAGCTGTTTTTT. V gene TRBV4-1 combines with J gene TRBJ2-2; 9 bases line up with TRBD1. V shed 1 base and J 2 bases; nucleotides not matched to a gene: 5. This CDR3 has 17 residues. Germline V gives CDR1 MGHRA, CDR2 YSYEKL.